This TCR beta chain emerged from a study of shared clonotypes between healthy human individuals. Study results and limitations: The four-donor shared clonotypes exceeded non-shared clonotypes in generation probability, with non-shared ones scoring lower. Measured sharing among donors was expected to vary with sequencing depth.

For this clone: Antigen: not known.

The CDR3 is 12 amino acids. V was pared by 4 bases and J by 2 bases, with 8 bases between. Germline V lookup: CDR1 SQVTM, CDR2 ANQGSEA. Each replicate PCR on the sorted subsets used approximately 180 ng DNA (approximately 27,000 T cell genomes). Sequencing was performed with immunoSEQ multiplex PCR; in TCRdb, only in-frame clones are kept and a portion is missing. The data contain a few hundred thousand clones, 70% to 75% of them seen just once; the ten biggest clones take up 10%. This clonotype originated in a man aged 30 to 39 in good health. The rearrangement uses TRBV29-1 and TRBJ1-2; D ambiguous. Sequencing input: memory CD4+ T cells sorted from blood. Indicated subset: CD45RA-negative fraction. The CDR3 DNA sequence: TGCAGCGTTGTGCGGGGAAACTATGGCTACACCTTC. Its translation is CSVVRGNYGYTF.